This is a list of T cell receptor beta chains from one sample in a study of CD8 T cells in ankylosing spondylitis. From the 5' RACE reads, TCRdb called clonotypes with MiXCR, one entry per CDR3 protein. This table has a few hundred thousand distinct CDR3 sequences, 20% to 25% appearing once. Source material: blood, either unsorted or a sorted T cell fraction (not recorded which). The receptors derive from a female donor with ankylosing spondylitis or in good health (not recorded which). Both conserved end residues are part of each CDR3. D genes are given only for firm matches. Expanded clones are given a class, and other clones once, few, many or no size at all.

j_gene	d_gene	v_gene	abundance	CDR3nt	CDR3aa
TRBJ2-3	NA	TRBV20-1	few	TGCAGTGCTAGAGTTGGGTCCCATGCGCAGTATTTT	CSARVGSHAQYF
TRBJ2-7	TRBD2	TRBV20-1	NA	TGCAGTGCTAGAGATCCGGGACTAGCGGGAGGCTACGAGCAGTACTTC	CSARDPGLAGGYEQYF
TRBJ2-2	TRBD2	TRBV2	NA	TGTGCCTTCTGTGGGGGACTAGCGGGAGGGATCTTGGAAGGGGAGCTGTTTTTT	CAFCGGLAGGILEGELFF
TRBJ2-5	NA	TRBV20-1	NA	TGCAGTGCGGCGGCACAAGAGACCCAGTACTTC	CSAAAQETQYF
TRBJ2-7	TRBD1	TRBV7-3	NA	TGTGCCAGCAGCGTATCAGGGGGCGGCGAGCAGTACTTC	CASSVSGGGEQYF
TRBJ2-7	NA	TRBV12-3/TRBV12-4	NA	TGTGCCAGCAGCACCCGTACCTACGAGCAGTACTTC	CASSTRTYEQYF
TRBJ1-2	NA	TRBV12-3/TRBV12-4	few	TGTGCCAGCAGTCCCTCTTCGTGGTACTATGGCTACACCTTC	CASSPSSWYYGYTF
TRBJ2-1	NA	TRBV29-1	few	TGCAGCGGTTTTATACCATACAATGAGCAGTTCTTC	CSGFIPYNEQFF
TRBJ2-1	NA	TRBV24-1	few	TGTGCCACCAGCGAGGCCTTTCTCCCGGATGAGCAGTTCTTC	CATSEAFLPDEQFF
TRBJ2-1	NA	TRBV6-1	few	TGTGCCAGCAGCTCCATTCAGGGTTACGGGCGGAATGAGCAGTTCTTC	CASSSIQGYGRNEQFF
TRBJ1-5	NA	TRBV21-1	few	TGTGCCAGCAGCAGGAGGTCCCAGCATTTT	CASSRRSQHF
TRBJ1-1	NA	TRBV6-5	NA	TGTGCCAGCAGTTACTCCGCGAGGGCGAACACTGAAGCTTTCTTT	CASSYSARANTEAFF
TRBJ2-1	TRBD2	TRBV24-1	few	TGTGCCACCAGTATAGCGGGAGGGGATGAGCAGTTCTTC	CATSIAGGDEQFF
TRBJ2-7	NA	TRBV12-3/TRBV12-4	few	TGTGCCAGCAGTTTGAGGCCGGTCGCCTACGAGCAGTACTTC	CASSLRPVAYEQYF
TRBJ2-1	NA	TRBV25-1	few	TGTGCCAGCAGTGTTCTACAGGGAGGTGAGCAGTTCTTC	CASSVLQGGEQFF
TRBJ2-1	TRBD2	TRBV30	NA	TGTGCCTGGAGTGTACGGACTAGCGGGAGATACAATGAGCAGTTCTTC	CAWSVRTSGRYNEQFF
TRBJ2-1	NA	TRBV7-9	NA	TGTGCCAGCAGCTTGGGGGGACAGATCTACAATGAGCAGTTCTTC	CASSLGGQIYNEQFF
TRBJ1-2	NA	TRBV6-5	NA	TGTGCCAGCAGTTACTCGCCCAGGTGGGGTAACTATGGCTACACCTTC	CASSYSPRWGNYGYTF
TRBJ2-3	NA	TRBV29-1	many	TGCAGCGCCCTTCCAGAACGGTCAGAAACGCAGTATTTT	CSALPERSETQYF
TRBJ1-4	NA	TRBV5-1	NA	TGCGCCAGCAGCCGTGGACGGGGGGACGAAAAACTGTTTTTT	CASSRGRGDEKLFF
TRBJ1-4	NA	TRBV3-1	few	TGTGCCAGCAGCCAATACGACCGACTTAATGAAAAACTGTTTTTT	CASSQYDRLNEKLFF
TRBJ2-7	TRBD1	TRBV2	few	TGTGCCAGCAGAGTTGGACAGGGCTGGACCTACGAGCAGTACTTC	CASRVGQGWTYEQYF